This is a list of T cell receptor beta chains from one sample in a study of prognosis after radiotherapy for stage I lung cancer. TCRdb re-analysed the multiplex PCR reads in MiXCR, keeping a single row per CDR3 protein. Here the sample spans 20,000 to 30,000 distinct CDR3 sequences, 25% to 30% being singletons. The specimen comprised PBMCs, sampled before or after stereotactic body radiation therapy (not recorded which). These receptors all stem from a donor of 50 years or more with non-small cell lung cancer. Each CDR3 is given with its conserved first and last residue. The order of the fields is clone size, D gene, J gene, V gene, CDR3 DNA, CDR3 protein. D genes are given only for firm matches. The size of a clone is reported for some rows only, either as once, few or many, or as a class for expanded clones.

clone_size: many; d_call: -; j_call: TRBJ2-7; v_call: TRBV5-1; cdr3_nt: TGCGCCAGCAGCACCGGGGGCTACGAGCAGTACTTC; cdr3_aa: CASSTGGYEQYF
clone_size: many; d_call: -; j_call: TRBJ1-1; v_call: TRBV19; cdr3_nt: TGTGCCAGTAGTATCGCAGGGGCCCAGGGGACTGAAGCTTTCTTT; cdr3_aa: CASSIAGAQGTEAFF
clone_size: many; d_call: TRBD1; j_call: TRBJ2-7; v_call: TRBV19; cdr3_nt: TGTGCCAGTAGGACAGGGAATAGTGAGCAGTACTTC; cdr3_aa: CASRTGNSEQYF
clone_size: many; d_call: TRBD1; j_call: TRBJ1-6; v_call: TRBV28; cdr3_nt: TGTGCCAGCAGTTTAGGACAGGGGAATTCACCCCTCCACTTT; cdr3_aa: CASSLGQGNSPLHF
clone_size: many; d_call: TRBD1; j_call: TRBJ2-2; v_call: TRBV7-3; cdr3_nt: TGTGCCAGCAGCTTAACGGGGGACAGGTCGGGTCCCGGGGAGCTGTTTTTT; cdr3_aa: CASSLTGDRSGPGELFF
clone_size: many; d_call: -; j_call: TRBJ1-1; v_call: TRBV19; cdr3_nt: TGTGCCAGTAGTGTGGACATAGACACTGAAGCTTTCTTT; cdr3_aa: CASSVDIDTEAFF
clone_size: many; d_call: -; j_call: TRBJ2-7; v_call: TRBV6-1; cdr3_nt: TGTGCCAGCAGTCCCGGGACGTTGGAGCAGTACTTC; cdr3_aa: CASSPGTLEQYF
clone_size: many; d_call: -; j_call: TRBJ1-1; v_call: TRBV12-3/TRBV12-4; cdr3_nt: TGTGCCAGCACCACTCGGGGGGCCGGAGCTTTCTTT; cdr3_aa: CASTTRGAGAFF
clone_size: many; d_call: TRBD2; j_call: TRBJ2-7; v_call: TRBV5-6; cdr3_nt: TGTGCCAGCAGCTACGGACTAGCGGGAGGGTCCTCCTACGAGCAGTACTTC; cdr3_aa: CASSYGLAGGSSYEQYF
clone_size: many; d_call: -; j_call: TRBJ1-6; v_call: TRBV7-2; cdr3_nt: TGTGCCAGCAGCTTTCACCCACAACCCCTCCACTTT; cdr3_aa: CASSFHPQPLHF
clone_size: many; d_call: -; j_call: TRBJ1-2; v_call: TRBV5-1; cdr3_nt: TGCGCCAGCGCCAGGGAAGTCAGCGATGGCTACACCTTC; cdr3_aa: CASAREVSDGYTF
clone_size: many; d_call: -; j_call: TRBJ1-4; v_call: TRBV5-1; cdr3_nt: TGCGCCAGCTCCCAAGCCGGGACACCTAATGAAAAACTGTTTTTT; cdr3_aa: CASSQAGTPNEKLFF
clone_size: many; d_call: TRBD1; j_call: TRBJ2-7; v_call: TRBV27; cdr3_nt: TGTGCCAGCAGTTTCGCAACAGGGGGCAAGGGCGAGCAGTACTTC; cdr3_aa: CASSFATGGKGEQYF
clone_size: -; d_call: -; j_call: TRBJ1-3; v_call: TRBV6-1; cdr3_nt: TGTGCCAGCAGAATTCTATTCTCTGGAAACACCATATATTTT; cdr3_aa: CASRILFSGNTIYF
clone_size: many; d_call: -; j_call: TRBJ2-5; v_call: TRBV20-1; cdr3_nt: TGCAGTGCTAACCGGGACACACAAGAGACCCAGTACTTC; cdr3_aa: CSANRDTQETQYF
clone_size: many; d_call: -; j_call: TRBJ2-7; v_call: TRBV20-1; cdr3_nt: TGCAGTGCTATAAGGGGGGCGGGAGACCCGAGCTCCTACGAGCAGTACTTC; cdr3_aa: CSAIRGAGDPSSYEQYF
clone_size: few; d_call: -; j_call: TRBJ1-4; v_call: TRBV12-3/TRBV12-4; cdr3_nt: TGTGCCAGCAGTTTTGGAGTTAATGAAAACCTGTTTTTT; cdr3_aa: CASSFGVNENLFF
clone_size: -; d_call: -; j_call: TRBJ2-5; v_call: TRBV30; cdr3_nt: TGTGCCTGGAGTGTAGGGACCAAAGAGACCCAGTACTTC; cdr3_aa: CAWSVGTKETQYF
clone_size: many; d_call: -; j_call: TRBJ2-5; v_call: TRBV7-2; cdr3_nt: TGTGCCAGCAGCTTAGTAGGGGGGGGGAACCAAGAGACCCAGTACTTC; cdr3_aa: CASSLVGGGNQETQYF
clone_size: medium-sized; d_call: TRBD2; j_call: TRBJ2-1; v_call: TRBV27; cdr3_nt: TGTGCCAGCAGTTTAGAGCGGGGGGGCGACAATGAGCAGTTCTTC; cdr3_aa: CASSLERGGDNEQFF
clone_size: -; d_call: TRBD1; j_call: TRBJ1-4; v_call: TRBV19; cdr3_nt: TGTGCCAGTAGTTTCCACGGGACAGGGATTGAAAAACTGTTTTTT; cdr3_aa: CASSFHGTGIEKLFF
clone_size: many; d_call: TRBD2; j_call: TRBJ2-3; v_call: TRBV3-1; cdr3_nt: TGTGCCAGCAGCCCCCAAGTAGCGGGAGGAATCTCGGATACGCAGTATTTT; cdr3_aa: CASSPQVAGGISDTQYF
clone_size: many; d_call: -; j_call: TRBJ2-3; v_call: TRBV28; cdr3_nt: TGTGCCAGCAGTTTCCTAGCCGGCACAGATACGCAGTATTTT; cdr3_aa: CASSFLAGTDTQYF
clone_size: many; d_call: -; j_call: TRBJ1-1; v_call: TRBV10-2; cdr3_nt: TGCGCCAGCAACCTAGGGGCGAGGAGCACTGAAGCTTTCTTT; cdr3_aa: CASNLGARSTEAFF
clone_size: many; d_call: -; j_call: TRBJ1-2; v_call: TRBV28; cdr3_nt: TGTGCCAGCAAGGAACAAGTGGTGGGCTACACCTTC; cdr3_aa: CASKEQVVGYTF
clone_size: many; d_call: -; j_call: TRBJ1-3; v_call: TRBV12-3/TRBV12-4; cdr3_nt: TGTGCCAGCGGGGACAACAAGGCTGGAAACACCATATATTTT; cdr3_aa: CASGDNKAGNTIYF
clone_size: -; d_call: -; j_call: TRBJ1-2; v_call: TRBV6-2/TRBV6-3; cdr3_nt: TGTGCCAGCAGTTACGATAAGCTTAACTATGGCTACACCTTC; cdr3_aa: CASSYDKLNYGYTF
clone_size: -; d_call: -; j_call: TRBJ2-3; v_call: TRBV9; cdr3_nt: TGTGCCAGCAGCGTAGGAGGGGGGGACAGCACAGATACGCAGTATTTT; cdr3_aa: CASSVGGGDSTDTQYF
clone_size: many; d_call: -; j_call: TRBJ2-1; v_call: TRBV18; cdr3_nt: TGTGCCAGCTCACCGATTGGGCGGCACAATGAGCAGTTCTTC; cdr3_aa: CASSPIGRHNEQFF
clone_size: many; d_call: TRBD2; j_call: TRBJ2-1; v_call: TRBV7-3; cdr3_nt: TGTGCCAGCAGCTCAACTCTAGCGGGGGGGGAGCAGTTCTTC; cdr3_aa: CASSSTLAGGEQFF
clone_size: many; d_call: -; j_call: TRBJ2-7; v_call: TRBV29-1; cdr3_nt: TGCAGCGGCCGGGACGGAGCCTACGAGCAGTACTTC; cdr3_aa: CSGRDGAYEQYF
clone_size: many; d_call: -; j_call: TRBJ1-2; v_call: TRBV9; cdr3_nt: TGTGCCAGCAGCCCCCTGGGAGGGGGGCACTATGGCTACACCTTC; cdr3_aa: CASSPLGGGHYGYTF
clone_size: many; d_call: TRBD1; j_call: TRBJ2-7; v_call: TRBV28; cdr3_nt: TGTGCCAGCAGTCCACCGACAGGGGGCAGCTACGAGCAGTACTTC; cdr3_aa: CASSPPTGGSYEQYF
clone_size: many; d_call: -; j_call: TRBJ2-7; v_call: TRBV10-3; cdr3_nt: TGTGCCATCAGTGGGGGCACACTATACGAGCAGTACTTC; cdr3_aa: CAISGGTLYEQYF
clone_size: many; d_call: -; j_call: TRBJ2-3; v_call: TRBV9; cdr3_nt: TGTGCCAGCAGCGTAGTTGGCGGGGACAGCACAGATACGCAGTATTTT; cdr3_aa: CASSVVGGDSTDTQYF
clone_size: many; d_call: TRBD2; j_call: TRBJ2-1; v_call: TRBV28; cdr3_nt: TGTGCCAGCAGGGGCTGGACTAGCGGGAGGGCCTACAATGAGCAGTTCTTC; cdr3_aa: CASRGWTSGRAYNEQFF
clone_size: -; d_call: TRBD2; j_call: TRBJ2-2; v_call: TRBV5-1; cdr3_nt: TGCGCCAGCATCACCGGACTAGCGGGAGGAGCCGGGGAGCTGTTTTTT; cdr3_aa: CASITGLAGGAGELFF
clone_size: -; d_call: -; j_call: TRBJ2-3; v_call: TRBV5-1; cdr3_nt: TGCGCCAGCAGCTTGTGGCTCTTAAGAACAGATACGCAGTATTTT; cdr3_aa: CASSLWLLRTDTQYF
clone_size: many; d_call: -; j_call: TRBJ2-1; v_call: TRBV24-1; cdr3_nt: TGTGCCACCAGCCGCCTCCCCGACGGGAATGAGCAGTTCTTC; cdr3_aa: CATSRLPDGNEQFF
clone_size: many; d_call: TRBD1; j_call: TRBJ2-7; v_call: TRBV20-1; cdr3_nt: TGCAGTGCTAGGGGGACAGGGAACTACGAGCAGTACTTC; cdr3_aa: CSARGTGNYEQYF
clone_size: few; d_call: -; j_call: TRBJ1-4; v_call: TRBV29-1; cdr3_nt: TGCAGCGTTGCGGGGGCTGAGGATGAAAAACTGTTTTTT; cdr3_aa: CSVAGAEDEKLFF
clone_size: many; d_call: -; j_call: TRBJ2-1; v_call: TRBV4-2; cdr3_nt: TGTGCCAGCAGCCAAGATTTTGGCCTCGGTGAGCAGTTCTTC; cdr3_aa: CASSQDFGLGEQFF
clone_size: many; d_call: TRBD1; j_call: TRBJ1-2; v_call: TRBV2; cdr3_nt: TGTGCCAGCAGGGACAGGGGGCCGGAGGGCTACACCTTC; cdr3_aa: CASRDRGPEGYTF
clone_size: many; d_call: -; j_call: TRBJ1-2; v_call: TRBV5-1; cdr3_nt: TGCGCCAGCAGCCCACGGGGGCCTATAGATGGCTACACCTTC; cdr3_aa: CASSPRGPIDGYTF
clone_size: many; d_call: TRBD2; j_call: TRBJ2-7; v_call: TRBV12-3/TRBV12-4; cdr3_nt: TGTGCCAGCAGCTCCGGGACTAGCGGGAGGGCTAGCTCCTACGAGCAGTACTTC; cdr3_aa: CASSSGTSGRASSYEQYF
clone_size: many; d_call: -; j_call: TRBJ1-5; v_call: TRBV6-1; cdr3_nt: TGTGCCAGCAGTGCTCAGGGTGGTGGCAATCAGCCCCAGCATTTT; cdr3_aa: CASSAQGGGNQPQHF
clone_size: -; d_call: -; j_call: TRBJ1-3; v_call: TRBV5-4; cdr3_nt: TGTGCCAGCAGCTTCGGTATCTCTGGAAACACCATATATTTT; cdr3_aa: CASSFGISGNTIYF
clone_size: -; d_call: -; j_call: TRBJ1-1; v_call: TRBV6-4; cdr3_nt: TGTGCCAGCAGCCCCTCCCCAGGGAACACTGAAGCTTTCTTT; cdr3_aa: CASSPSPGNTEAFF
clone_size: many; d_call: -; j_call: TRBJ1-2; v_call: TRBV18; cdr3_nt: TGTGCCAGCTCCGCAGGGGTGTATGGCTACACCTTC; cdr3_aa: CASSAGVYGYTF
clone_size: -; d_call: -; j_call: TRBJ1-2; v_call: TRBV30; cdr3_nt: TGTGCCTGTAGTTCGAGGTTGTGGGGCTATACCTTC; cdr3_aa: CACSSRLWGYTF
clone_size: many; d_call: -; j_call: TRBJ2-1; v_call: TRBV28; cdr3_nt: TGTGCCAGCAGTTTTCGGCAGTCCTACAATGAGCAGTTCTTC; cdr3_aa: CASSFRQSYNEQFF
clone_size: -; d_call: TRBD1; j_call: TRBJ2-7; v_call: TRBV5-1; cdr3_nt: TGCGCCAGCACCAACGCTCATCTGGGACAGGGTGCCCCCGAGCAGTACTTC; cdr3_aa: CASTNAHLGQGAPEQYF
clone_size: -; d_call: -; j_call: TRBJ2-7; v_call: TRBV27; cdr3_nt: TGTGCCAGCAGTGGGGGACGCGACGAGCAGTACTTC; cdr3_aa: CASSGGRDEQYF
clone_size: many; d_call: TRBD1; j_call: TRBJ1-4; v_call: TRBV5-1; cdr3_nt: TGCGCCAGCAGCTTGGGGGACAGGGGTAGGAATGAAAAACTGTTTTTT; cdr3_aa: CASSLGDRGRNEKLFF
clone_size: -; d_call: -; j_call: TRBJ2-1; v_call: TRBV20-1; cdr3_nt: TGCAGTGACCGGACCGATCCCTACGATGAGCAGTTCTTC; cdr3_aa: CSDRTDPYDEQFF
clone_size: many; d_call: TRBD1; j_call: TRBJ1-4; v_call: TRBV2; cdr3_nt: TGTGCCAGCAGTGATAGGGGGACAGGGGGGAGTGAAAAACTGTTTTTT; cdr3_aa: CASSDRGTGGSEKLFF
clone_size: many; d_call: -; j_call: TRBJ2-7; v_call: TRBV28; cdr3_nt: TGTGCCAGCAGTTTATCCCGGACAGAGCAGTACTTC; cdr3_aa: CASSLSRTEQYF
clone_size: many; d_call: -; j_call: TRBJ1-1; v_call: TRBV6-5; cdr3_nt: TGTGCCAGCAGTTACACAGACCTGAACACTGAAGCTTTCTTT; cdr3_aa: CASSYTDLNTEAFF
clone_size: many; d_call: TRBD1; j_call: TRBJ2-5; v_call: TRBV6-2/TRBV6-3; cdr3_nt: TGTGCCAGCAGTCGGGACAGTCTAGGAGAGACCCAGTACTTC; cdr3_aa: CASSRDSLGETQYF
clone_size: many; d_call: -; j_call: TRBJ2-7; v_call: TRBV30; cdr3_nt: TGTGCCTGGAGTACCCAGATATCCTACGAGCAGTACTTC; cdr3_aa: CAWSTQISYEQYF